This T cell receptor beta chain derives from a study of T cells after yellow fever vaccination (dated by TCRdb to between 2018 and 2021). General notes on the study: The SMART-Seq v4 Ultra Low Input RNA kit was used to prepare libraries from fractions with low cell numbers. To follow T-cell clones before and after both primary and booster YFV17D yellow fever vaccination, bulk TCR alpha and beta repertoires underwent longitudinal sequencing. Two healthy male donors, one aged 18 to 29 and one aged 30 to 39 years, were included in the cohort. Blood was collected at multiple timepoints before and after primary and secondary immunization, and bulk PBMC replicates and cell subsets were isolated. Summary of the overall study and its limitations: A small fraction of clonotypes appeared in both the CD4 and CD8 compartments, likely as a result of convergent recombination. FACS-sorted repertoires could contain abundant contaminating clonotypes from the bulk population, so computational filtering was required. Most clones expanded after primary vaccination were re-detected after the booster (96% of CD4 and roughly 87% of CD8), suggesting broad memory maintenance. Compared with the primary T-cell response, the secondary T-cell response was faster but weaker, reaching its peak on day 5 rather than on day 15. The study included only a couple of donors, which limits how far the findings can be generalized.

TCR cDNA was synthesized by 5'RACE template switching, through which a universal primer site and unique molecular identifiers were introduced. cDNA synthesis was primed from both the TCR alpha and TCR beta constant segments. Library amplification involved two PCR steps, and the second step added sample barcodes and sequencing adapters. Sequencing of libraries was performed on Illumina HiSeq 2500 (2x100 bp) or NovaSeq (2x150 bp). On the study's bioinformatics: Reads were demultiplexed and collapsed into UMI consensus sequences with MIGEC, and V(D)J alignment was performed with MiXCR. Vaccine-responding clonotypes were identified with edgeR using replicate PBMC samples, with FDR below 0.01 and a log2 fold change above 5 up to day 15 being required. CD4 or CD8 identity was assigned to each bulk clonotype according to whether the clonotype was present at higher abundance in the sequenced CD4 repertoire or the sequenced CD8 repertoire. The public sequencing data were trimmed at Q25 with fastp and processed into clonotypes with MiXCR by TCRdb, which kept only in-frame beta chains. A single entry per CDR3 protein holds the most common genes and DNA from its merged rows. V and J calls and clone size were set by TCRdb, not the authors. In this sample the table shows fewer than 450,000 distinct CDR3 sequences, approximately 10% of which occur a single time. In total, the top ten clones hold roughly 18% of the sample.

What this sample's treatment or condition label stands for: live attenuated yellow fever vaccine strain. At each blood-draw timepoint, two biological replicates of bulk PBMCs were collected. A standard Ficoll-Paque protocol was used to isolate PBMCs from peripheral blood. RNA was extracted with TriZol from bulk PBMCs, CD4 and CD8 fractions, and dextramer-positive and dextramer-negative fractions. CDR3 length: 15 amino acids, cysteine to phenylalanine. The retained sequence is limited to the CDR3, 45 bases, with the frame set at the first base. Trimming costs V 1 base and J 3 bases, and their ends lie 11 bases apart. From a lookup of the germline V gene, CDR1 and CDR2 are SGHRS and YFSETQ. In its sample, this clonotype was seen many times. The antigen it binds to is not known. Base qualities are missing; no much larger clone stands one base away.

The chain links TRBV5-1 with TRBJ1-3; the D gene is perhaps TRBD1, from 6 matching bases. This specimen consisted of PBMCs, obtained on the day of the first yellow fever vaccination. This TCR came from a man between 18 and 35 years old who received the YFV17D yellow fever vaccine. Here is the DNA: TGCGCCAGCAGCTTGAACGGGGGCAGTGGAAACACCATATATTTT. Its protein reads: CASSLNGGSGNTIYF.